This TCR beta chain was observed in a study of T cells in Graves' hyperthyroidism and ophthalmopathy. Study-wide results and caveats: Separating ophthalmopathy from stable hyperthyroidism was achieved by a 13 V-J model. Blood also showed most of the thyroid clonotypes that were expanded above 0.001. Onset of ophthalmopathy came a median about 6.5 months after the model predicted it.

The J segment lost 6 bases and the V segment lost 6 bases, leaving 6 bases of the junction unmatched. Germline values: CDR1 SNHLY, CDR2 FYNNEI. The CDR3 contains 15 residues. This clonotype has a count of ten or more. Antigen unknown. TCR beta CDR3 regions were amplified from RNA. A first-round RT-PCR of the TCR CDR3 used the HTBI primer set. TCRdb reprocessed the multiplex PCR reads via MiXCR and lists one record per CDR3 protein. This sample yields around 560,000 distinct CDR3 sequences, of which 16% are seen a single time; around 19% belongs to the top ten. The sequencing input was blood. The source is a young woman with Graves' hyperthyroidism. The gene calls are TRBV2 and TRBJ2-2, with 11 bases lining up with TRBD2. The CDR3 loop reads CASRGLAGGSGELFF. The CDR3 DNA is TGTGCCAGCAGGGGGCTAGCGGGAGGATCCGGGGAGCTGTTTTTT.